These 12 T cell receptor beta chains were all obtained from the same sample, sequenced in a study of blood T cell repertoires in COVID-19. Repertoires were generated with immunoSEQ multiplex PCR, while TCRdb's copy carries only in-frame clones and drops some. The sample lists around 250,000 clones, 85% occurring once. The sequenced sample consisted of PBMCs or T cells enriched from blood (not recorded which). The receptors shown here come from a woman in her 50s who had been exposed to COVID-19.

The chain couples TRBV7-2 to TRBJ1-2; 7 bases fit TRBD1. Trimming removed 2 bases from V and 2 bases from J; junction bases left unmatched: 5. The CDR3 runs 15 residues. Germline CDR1 SGHTA, CDR2 FQGNSA. The CDR3 sequence: CASSLSGQANYGYTF. Written as DNA, the CDR3 is TGTGCCAGCAGCTTATCAGGACAGGCAAACTATGGCTACACCTTC. Filled out from reference TRBV7-2 and TRBJ1-2, the complete variable domain reads GAGVSQSPSNKVTEKGKDVELRCDPISGHTALYWYRQSLGQGLEFLIYFQGNSAPDKSGLPSDRFSAERTGGSVSTLTIQRTQQEDSAVYLCASSLSGQANYGYTFGSGTRLTVV.

This clone was detected once. This rearrangement joins TRBV28 to TRBJ2-4; D gene uncertain. Trimming shortened V by 3 bases and J by 0 bases, and 6 bases separated the two germline ends. This CDR3 has 14 residues. Germline V gene lookup returns CDR1 MDHEN and CDR2 SYDVKM. CDR3 loop: CASSFERAKNIQYF. CDR3 bases: TGTGCCAGCAGTTTTGAGAGAGCCAAAAACATTCAGTACTTC.

This rearrangement joins TRBV5-4 to TRBJ2-7; TRBD1 matches at 7 bases. The CDR3 is 14 amino acids. CDR1 and CDR2 from the germline V gene are SGHNT and YYREEE (reference sequence). Unmatched junction bases numbered 9, after V lost 4 bases and J lost 5 bases. For the CDR3, the DNA is TGTGCCAGCAGCACGCGACAGGGTTCCCACGAGCAGTACTTC. Translated, it gives CASSTRQGSHEQYF.

Note on this clone: Other DNA sequences in this specimen translate into the identical CDR3. This chain connects TRBV20-1 to TRBJ2-7; D unclear. CDR1 is DFQATT, CDR2 SNEGSKA, per germline (reference sequence). Between the trimmed V and J ends, which lost 3 bases and 3 bases, there was a span of 6 bases. The CDR3 consists of 11 residues. CDR3 nucleotide sequence: TGCAGTGCTAGTTCGAGCTACGAGCAGTACTTC. It translates to CSASSSYEQYF.

CDR3 DNA: TGTGCCATCAGCCCGGGGAACAATTCACCCCTCCACTTT. It is translated as CAISPGNNSPLHF. The V gene is TRBV10-3, the J gene TRBJ1-6; no firm D call. CDR3 length: 13 amino acids. CDR1 is ENHRY and CDR2 is SYGVKD in the germline V gene. Trimming removed 6 bases at V and 7 bases at J, with 10 bases between.

V and J are TRBV9 and TRBJ1-1, with TRBD1 as a possible D gene (6 bases). In germline, CDR1 is SGDLS, CDR2 YYNGEE. CDR3 length: 15 residues. V was clipped by 3 bases and J by 0 bases, with 12 bases between them. CDR3 coding DNA: TGTGCCAGCAGCGCCCTTGGACAGCTGAACACTGAAGCTTTCTTT. As protein: CASSALGQLNTEAFF.

Concerning this clone: Its ends do not fully match the called genes, so a read error is possible. This chain joins TRBV19 and TRBJ1-1, with 8 bases that match TRBD1. Germline V gene lookup returns CDR1 LNHDA and CDR2 SQIVND (reference sequence). The CDR3 runs to 13 residues. The CDR3 reads CASSPNSDREALF. The CDR3 nucleotides read TGTGCCAGTAGTCCGAACTCGGACAGGGAGGCCCTCTTT. Based on the CDR3 plus reference TRBV19 and TRBJ1-1, the full variable domain is DGGITQSPKYLFRKEGQNVTLSCEQNLNHDAMYWYRQDPGQGLRLIYYSQIVNDFQKGDIAEGYSVSREKKESFPLTVTSAQKNPTAFYLCASSPNSDREALFGQGTRLTVV.

The chain recombines TRBV29-1 with TRBJ1-2; 7 nucleotides agree with TRBD1. V lost 7 bases to trimming and J lost 4 bases; unmatched junction nucleotides: 9. The CDR3 extends over 13 amino acids. Germline V gene lookup returns CDR1 SQVTM and CDR2 ANQGSEA. CDR3 loop: CSAKGASGYGYTF. For the CDR3, the DNA is TGCAGCGCTAAGGGGGCGTCGGGCTATGGCTACACCTTC.

The chain is built from TRBV20-1 and TRBJ2-3; D remains unclear. CDR1 and CDR2 (germline): DFQATT, SNEGSKA (reference sequence). There are 10 residues in the CDR3. Trimming took 4 bases from V and 6 from J, leaving 5 bases between them. The CDR3 DNA reads as TGCAGTGCTAAGGAGGATACGCAGTATTTT. Protein: CSAKEDTQYF.

The gene calls are TRBV7-9 and TRBJ2-7; no firm D call. Germline lookup yields CDR1 SEHNR and CDR2 FQNEAQ (reference sequence). V dropped 4 bases and J dropped 5 bases, with 12 bases sitting between them. This CDR3 is built from 13 residues. The DNA of the CDR3 is TGTGCCAGCAGCTCTGGTCGGTTGAACGAGCAGTACTTC. Translated, it gives CASSSGRLNEQYF.

With regard to this clone: The sample carries other DNA sequences with the same CDR3. CDR3 in DNA: TGTGCCAGCAGCTTAGCGCGGGCTAACTATGGCTACACCTTC. It encodes CASSLARANYGYTF. The V and J genes are TRBV7-9 and TRBJ1-2; D is uncertain. Trimming left V 0 bases short and J 0 bases short, with 5 bases between. CDR1 SEHNR and CDR2 FQNEAQ come from the germline V gene (reference sequence). CDR3 length: 14 residues. Combining the CDR3 with reference TRBV7-9 and TRBJ1-2 gives the whole variable domain DTGVSQNPRHKITKRGQNVTFRCDPISEHNRLYWYRQTLGQGPEFLTYFQNEAQLEKSRLLSDRFSAERPKGSFSTLEIQRTEQGDSAMYLCASSLARANYGYTFGSGTRLTVV.

The rearrangement uses TRBV15 and TRBJ1-1, with D hard to call. The CDR3 runs 13 residues. V was clipped by 5 bases and J by 0 bases, with 7 bases between them. The germline CDR1 and CDR2 sequences are LNHNV and YYDKDF (reference sequence). Here the CDR3 DNA reads TGTGCCACCAGCCGTACAGTGAACACTGAAGCTTTCTTT. This sequence encodes CATSRTVNTEAFF. The full variable domain, completed using reference TRBV15 and TRBJ1-1, is DAMVIQNPRYQVTQFGKPVTLSCSQTLNHNVMYWYQQKSSQAPKLLFHYYDKDFNNEADTPDNFQSRRPNTSFCFLDIRSPGLGDTAMYLCATSRTVNTEAFFGQGTRLTVV.